Presented here are 32 T cell receptor beta chains from one specimen sequenced in a study of cytomegalovirus exposure and HLA in healthy donors. The PCR made use of 60 Vbeta and 13 Jbeta primers. TCRdb keeps only in-frame clones here, not all; method: immunoSEQ multiplex PCR. Of some 180,000 clones listed, roughly four fifths are singletons. Sequencing was performed on PBMCs. These receptors were collected from a woman aged 18-30 years in good health and CMV-seronegative.

The V gene is TRBV4-1, the J gene TRBJ2-7; D may be TRBD1 (5 bases). The CDR3 runs to 14 residues. The V gene's germline CDR1 is MGHRA and CDR2 YSYEKL. V was cut by 0 bases and J by 1 base, with 7 bases left in between. CDR3 nucleotides: TGCGCCAGCAGCCAAGATAGGGGTTCCTACGAGCAGTACTTC. It yields the protein CASSQDRGSYEQYF.

The chain couples TRBV19 to TRBJ1-5; TRBD1 is a possible D gene (6 bases). There are 16 residues in the CDR3. V lost 3 bases to trimming and J lost 0 bases, with 12 bases between them. Germline CDR1 reads LNHDA; CDR2 reads SQIVND (reference sequence). CDR3 amino acids: CASSIDGQYSNQPQHF. CDR3 in DNA: TGTGCCAGTAGTATTGACGGACAGTATAGCAATCAGCCCCAGCATTTT.

The chain is built from TRBV7-9 and TRBJ2-1; TRBD2 is a possible D gene (5 bases). The CDR3 has 14 residues. Germline V CDR1 and CDR2: SEHNR, FQNEAQ (reference sequence). V was shortened by 6 bases and J by 7 bases, with 16 bases between the two germline ends. CDR3 sequence: CASSSTKRGNEQFF. The CDR3, as DNA: TGTGCCAGCAGTAGCACCAAAAGAGGGAATGAGCAGTTCTTC.

The J gene is TRBJ2-4, the V gene TRBV29-1; D might be TRBD1 (5 bases). The V end lost 6 bases, the J end lost 5 bases, and 23 bases lay between the germline ends. The CDR3 runs 16 residues. Germline CDR1 SQVTM, CDR2 ANQGSEA. CDR3 amino acids: CSVGIEGVLWENIQYF. CDR3 sequence (DNA): TGCAGCGTGGGGATTGAAGGGGTCCTGTGGGAAAACATTCAGTACTTC.

The genes are TRBV5-1 and TRBJ2-6, with D possibly TRBD1 on 6 matching bases. Trimming cost V 3 bases and J 0 bases, with 16 bases left between them. The CDR3 loop spans 18 amino acids. Per the germline V gene, CDR1 is SGHRS and CDR2 is YFSETQ. The CDR3 loop reads CASSYTGMSASGANVLTF. The CDR3 nucleotides read TGCGCCAGCAGCTATACAGGGATGTCTGCCTCTGGGGCCAACGTCCTGACTTTC.

The rearrangement joins TRBV6-1 to TRBJ2-1; D gene uncertain. Germline V CDR1 and CDR2: MNHNS, SASEGT. V gave up 4 bases and J gave up 7 bases, with 17 bases separating them. The CDR3 covers 15 residues. CDR3 in amino acids: CASSVRTVLKNEQFF. For the CDR3, the DNA is TGTGCCAGCAGTGTCCGAACGGTCCTGAAAAATGAGCAGTTCTTC.

This chain joins TRBV12-2 and TRBJ1-1; no DNA check was done on the table's D call, TRBD1. TRBV12-2 is listed as a pseudogene. This CDR3 is built from 16 residues. CDR3 nucleotide sequence: TGTGCAAGTCGCTTCCCATGGACAGGGACAAACACTGAAGCTTTCTTT. Protein: CASRFPWTGTNTEAFF.

The table lists this clone with a count of one. The chain links TRBV27 to TRBJ1-2, with a weak D call TRBD1 (5 bases). CDR1 MNHEY and CDR2 SMNVEV come from the germline V gene (reference sequence). The germline V and J ends were trimmed by 5 bases and 3 bases, with 19 bases remaining between them. The CDR3 length is 16 residues. In DNA, the CDR3 is TGTGCCAGCAGTCCCATTGGCAGGGCTAGTGACTATGGCTACACCTTC. Its translation: CASSPIGRASDYGYTF.

The chain is built from TRBV28 and TRBJ1-2, with D tentatively TRBD1 (6 bases). This CDR3 has 14 residues. CDR1 is MDHEN, CDR2 SYDVKM, per germline. V dropped 6 bases and J dropped 3 bases, with 14 bases sitting between them. CDR3 in amino acids: CASRNRQDYYGYTF. CDR3 coding DNA: TGTGCCAGCAGGAATAGACAGGACTACTATGGCTACACCTTC.

This rearrangement joins TRBV7-2 to TRBJ1-1, with D unclear. The germline V and J ends were trimmed by 2 bases and 3 bases, with 10 bases remaining between them. The CDR3 contains 14 residues. Germline assignment: CDR1 SGHTA and CDR2 FQGNSA. The CDR3 loop reads CASSLILQDTEAFF. The CDR3 region has the DNA TGTGCCAGCAGCTTAATTCTCCAGGACACTGAAGCTTTCTTT.

The chain carries TRBV27 and TRBJ1-1; D gene ambiguous. The germline V gene encodes CDR1 MNHEY and CDR2 SMNVEV (reference sequence). V lost 5 bases and J lost 2, with 15 bases in between. This CDR3 is built from 15 residues. The CDR3 region has the DNA TGTGCCAGCAGTCCAACCGGGATCCCTAACACTGAAGCTTTCTTT. Translation gives CASSPTGIPNTEAFF.

This clone showed up just a few times. The chain joins TRBV6-5 to TRBJ2-5; tentative D call: TRBD2 (6 bases). The CDR3 length is 16 residues. CDR1 is MNHEY, CDR2 SVGAGI, per germline. Trimming removed 0 bases at V and 3 bases at J, with 14 bases between. CDR3 amino acids: CASSYSREVGEETQYF. The CDR3 nucleotides are TGTGCCAGCAGTTACTCGAGGGAGGTAGGAGAAGAGACCCAGTACTTC.

This rearrangement joins TRBV7-2 to TRBJ2-7; 10 bases are shared with TRBD2. The CDR3 contains 17 residues. CDR1 and CDR2 from the germline V gene are SGHTA and FQGNSA. V shed 2 bases and J 4 bases; nucleotides not matched to a gene: 11. Here the CDR3 reads CASSLSVGLAGAYEQYF. The CDR3 DNA reads as TGTGCCAGCAGCTTAAGCGTAGGCCTAGCGGGAGCGTACGAGCAGTACTTC.

The chain uses TRBV5-4 and TRBJ2-5, with 8 nucleotides matching TRBD2. Germline CDR1 SGHNT, CDR2 YYREEE (reference sequence). This CDR3 comprises 14 residues. V shed 2 bases and J 6 bases; nucleotides not matched to a gene: 6. DNA of the CDR3: TGTGCCAGCAGCTTCGCCGGGGGGGGTAAGACCCAGTACTTC. Amino acid sequence: CASSFAGGGKTQYF.

This chain uses TRBV13 with TRBJ2-7, with 9 bases matching TRBD2. The CDR3 runs 14 residues. CDR1 is PRHDT and CDR2 is FYEKMQ in the germline V gene (reference sequence). The V and J ends lost 3 bases and 4 bases, in that order; junction bases with no gene match: 4. CDR3 residues: CASSFSGRGYEQYV. In DNA, the CDR3 is TGTGCCAGCAGCTTTAGCGGGAGAGGTTACGAGCAGTACGTC.

The genes are TRBV5-1 and TRBJ1-5; D unresolved. The CDR3 extends over 14 amino acids. Per germline, CDR1 SGHRS and CDR2 YFSETQ. V was trimmed by 0 bases and J by 7 bases, leaving 11 bases between them. This chain's CDR3 is CASSLVEGIQPQHF. The CDR3 DNA reads as TGCGCCAGCAGCTTGGTGGAGGGAATCCAGCCCCAGCATTTT.

The genes are TRBV11-2 and TRBJ2-2; D is possibly TRBD2 (6 bases). CDR1 is SGHAT and CDR2 is FQNNGV in the germline V gene. The CDR3 length is 16 residues. The V gene lost 4 bases and the J gene lost 2 bases, with 14 bases spanning the gap. CDR3 loop: CASSSHQTSNTGELFF. The CDR3 nucleotides read TGTGCCAGCAGCTCCCACCAAACTAGCAACACCGGGGAGCTGTTTTTT.

The CDR3 bases are TGTGCCAGCAGCACTCGACAGGCCGTTTCCCAAGAGACCCAGTACTTC. Translating it yields CASSTRQAVSQETQYF. The chain joins TRBV7-9 to TRBJ2-5; TRBD1 might be the D (6 bases). Trimming left V 5 bases short and J 1 base short, with 17 bases between. Germline CDR1 and CDR2: SEHNR and FQNEAQ (reference sequence). The CDR3 totals 16 residues. Full variable domain (missing parts from reference TRBV7-9 and TRBJ2-5): DTGVSQNPRHKITKRGQNVTFRCDPISEHNRLYWYRQTLGQGPEFLTYFQNEAQLEKSRLLSDRFSAERPKGSFSTLEIQRTEQGDSAMYLCASSTRQAVSQETQYFGPGTRLLVL.

The rearrangement uses TRBV27 and TRBJ2-2, with TRBD2 identical over 10 bases. This CDR3 contains 16 residues. Looked up from germline, CDR1 is MNHEY and CDR2 is SMNVEV (reference sequence). The ends lost 4 bases at V and 6 bases at J; junction bases unmatched: 8. The CDR3 sequence is CASSYSAGGPPGELFF. CDR3 coding DNA: TGTGCCAGCAGTTATTCAGCGGGAGGGCCCCCCGGGGAGCTGTTTTTT.

This clone was found a few times. The chain joins TRBV6-5 to TRBJ1-5; tentatively, D is TRBD1 (5 bases). V was cut by 5 bases and J by 4 bases, with 12 bases left in between. The CDR3 contains 14 residues. Germline V lookup: CDR1 MNHEY, CDR2 SVGAGI. The CDR3 bases are TGTGCCAGCAGTCCTTACCCAGGGAATCAGCCCCAGCATTTT. Its translation is CASSPYPGNQPQHF.

The rearrangement joins TRBV21-1 to TRBJ1-1; TRBD1 is the table's D call, not checked against the DNA. TRBV21-1 is annotated as a pseudogene. The CDR3 consists of 14 residues. CDR3 DNA sequence: TGTGCCAGCAGACAGGGACGAGGCAAGGCTGAAGCTTTCTTT. The encoded protein is CASRQGRGKAEAFF.

CDR3 in amino acids: CASSFGPSTDTQYF. The CDR3 DNA is TGTGCCAGCAGCTTTGGGCCTAGCACAGATACGCAGTATTTT. The J gene is TRBJ2-3, the V gene TRBV11-2; D is undetermined. Germline CDR1 reads SGHAT; CDR2 reads FQNNGV. Trimming pared 3 bases from V and 0 bases from J, leaving 7 bases between. The CDR3 contains 14 residues.

Only a few counts were recorded for this clone. This sequence joins TRBV7-9 and TRBJ2-7, with 11 bases that match TRBD1. CDR3 length: 16 amino acids. The J segment lost 5 bases and the V segment lost 5 bases, leaving 11 bases of the junction unmatched. The germline V gene encodes CDR1 SEHNR and CDR2 FQNEAQ (reference sequence). The CDR3 is CASSDTGTGGIHEQYF. CDR3 DNA: TGTGCCAGCAGCGACACCGGGACAGGGGGGATCCACGAGCAGTACTTC.

The genes are TRBV30 and TRBJ2-5; 8 bases map to TRBD1. In germline, CDR1 is GTSNPN, CDR2 SVGIG (reference sequence). The CDR3 has 14 residues. J lost 4 bases, V lost 4 bases, and 8 bases had no gene match. The CDR3 region is CAWTPGGFAETQYF. Here the CDR3 DNA reads TGTGCCTGGACCCCAGGGGGCTTTGCAGAGACCCAGTACTTC.

This chain uses TRBV6-6 with TRBJ1-1, with D hard to call. The CDR3 sequence is 15 residues long. The V gene's germline CDR1 is MNHNY and CDR2 SVGAGI (reference sequence). V was trimmed by 6 bases and J by 4 bases, leaving 18 bases between them. The CDR3 is CASRAFDGEGTEAFF. CDR3 nucleotide sequence: TGTGCCAGCAGGGCGTTTGACGGGGAGGGCACTGAAGCTTTCTTT.

This chain connects TRBV11-3 to TRBJ1-1, with a tentative D call TRBD1 (6 bases). The V gene lost 3 bases and the J gene lost 5 bases, with 28 bases spanning the gap. The CDR3 is made up of 19 amino acids. Germline V gene sequence: CDR1 SGHNT, CDR2 YENEEA. The CDR3 spells CASSFWARGIGGDETEAFF. For the CDR3, the DNA is TGTGCCAGCAGCTTTTGGGCAAGGGGGATCGGGGGGGATGAAACTGAAGCTTTCTTT.

The genes are TRBV7-9 and TRBJ2-7; D ambiguous. Trimming removed 5 bases from V and 3 bases from J, with 17 bases in between. In germline, CDR1 is SEHNR, CDR2 FQNEAQ (reference sequence). The CDR3 totals 15 residues. The CDR3, as DNA: TGTGCCAGCAGCCCTCCCCGGCTAGAGAGCTACGAGCAGTACTTC. Translation gives CASSPPRLESYEQYF. The entire variable domain, with the rest obtained from reference TRBV7-9 and TRBJ2-7, is as follows: DTGVSQNPRHKITKRGQNVTFRCDPISEHNRLYWYRQTLGQGPEFLTYFQNEAQLEKSRLLSDRFSAERPKGSFSTLEIQRTEQGDSAMYLCASSPPRLESYEQYFGPGTRLTVT.

This clone was recorded a few times. The chain combines TRBV7-8 with TRBJ2-2, with 8 bases that match TRBD1. The CDR3 length is 16 residues. Trimming removed 4 bases from V and 2 bases from J; junction bases left unmatched: 6. Germline lookup yields CDR1 SGHVS and CDR2 FQNEAQ. This CDR3 is CASSSDGQGNTGELFF. CDR3 bases: TGTGCCAGCAGCTCAGACGGACAGGGAAACACCGGGGAGCTGTTTTTT.

The chain recombines TRBV21-1 with TRBJ2-5; the table assigns TRBD2, which was not confirmed against the DNA. TRBV21-1 is assigned pseudogene status. CDR3 size: 24 residues. CDR3 residues: CASSKEGGRPGTSGRAPNGETQYF. The CDR3 coding sequence is TGTGCCAGCAGCAAAGAAGGGGGGAGGCCCGGGACTAGCGGGAGGGCCCCCAATGGGGAGACCCAGTACTTC.

This clone occurred a few times. The chain couples TRBV9 to TRBJ2-1; D is possibly TRBD2 (5 bases). The CDR3 spans 17 residues. Germline V gene sequence: CDR1 SGDLS, CDR2 YYNGEE. Trimming took 2 bases from V and 4 from J, leaving 19 bases between them. The CDR3 nucleotides read TGTGCCAGCAGCGTGGCGACCTCAGCGGCGCAGTACAATGAGCAGTTCTTC. Amino acid sequence: CASSVATSAAQYNEQFF.

The chain couples TRBV29-1 to TRBJ2-1, with D unresolved. V dropped 3 bases and J dropped 3 bases, with 12 bases sitting between them. Looked up from germline, CDR1 is SQVTM and CDR2 is ANQGSEA. The CDR3 is made up of 14 amino acids. In DNA form, the CDR3 reads TGCAGCGTTGATTGGCCAGCAGGCTACAATGAGCAGTTCTTC. Its translation: CSVDWPAGYNEQFF.

This chain uses TRBV6-5 with TRBJ1-2; 7 nucleotides match TRBD1. V trimming: 0 bases; J trimming: 7 bases; junction bases outside the gene matches: 8. The CDR3 has 15 amino acids. Germline assignment: CDR1 MNHEY and CDR2 SVGAGI. The CDR3, as DNA: TGTGCCAGCAGTTACTCGAGACAGGGTTTTATTGGCTACACCTTC. Its translation is CASSYSRQGFIGYTF.